This T cell receptor (beta chain) stems from a study of PD-1 blockade in classical Hodgkin lymphoma. Regarding the study as a whole: It was reported that newly diagnosed patients had less baseline TCR diversity than healthy donors. A significant rise in TCR diversity by C4D1 was seen for CD4+ but not CD8+ cells.

V lost 8 bases and J 0 bases, leaving 8 bases between the germline ends. The CDR3 totals 12 residues. Germline V lookup: CDR1 SNHLY, CDR2 FYNNEI. Notes on this clone: Its antigen is not identified.

Here immunoSEQ multiplex PCR was the method, and the copy in TCRdb shows in-frame clones only, minus some. The sample has fewer than 100,000 clones, 89% seen once. Every patient had relapsed following autologous stem cell transplantation, and cohorts differed in brentuximab vedotin exposure. The chain carries TRBV2 and TRBJ2-7; D call uncertain. Sequenced material: peripheral blood mononuclear cells (PBMCs), taken at baseline. The TCR was taken from a human donor with classical Hodgkin lymphoma. DNA for the CDR3: TGTGCCAGCGGCGAGCTCTCCTACGAGCAGTACTTC. Translation gives CASGELSYEQYF.